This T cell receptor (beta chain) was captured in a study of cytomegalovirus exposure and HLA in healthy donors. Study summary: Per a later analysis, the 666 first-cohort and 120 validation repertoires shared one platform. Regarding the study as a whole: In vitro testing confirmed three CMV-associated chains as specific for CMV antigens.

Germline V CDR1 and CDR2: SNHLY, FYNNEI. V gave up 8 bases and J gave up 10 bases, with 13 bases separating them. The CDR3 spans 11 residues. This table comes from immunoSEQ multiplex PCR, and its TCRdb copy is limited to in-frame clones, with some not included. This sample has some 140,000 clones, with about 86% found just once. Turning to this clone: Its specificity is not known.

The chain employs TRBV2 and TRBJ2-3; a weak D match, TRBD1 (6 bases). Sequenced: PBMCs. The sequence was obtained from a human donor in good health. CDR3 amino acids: CASQRGFAQYF. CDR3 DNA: TGTGCCAGCCAAAGGGGGTTTGCGCAGTATTTT.